This entry lists 30 T cell receptor beta chains sequenced from one sample in a study of blood T cell repertoires in COVID-19. Only in-frame clones appear in the TCRdb table, and some are missing; sequencing was by immunoSEQ multiplex PCR. The sample records roughly 32,000 clones, roughly 73% being singletons. Sequenced input: peripheral blood. The receptor source for this set is a man older than 75 with active or convalescent COVID-19.

The chain combines TRBV5-4 with TRBJ2-4; D remains unclear. V lost 4 bases and J lost 0, with 20 bases in between. The CDR3 loop spans 18 amino acids. Germline CDR1 and CDR2: SGHNT and YYREEE (reference sequence). Written as DNA, the CDR3 is TGTGCCAGCAGCCTAGACGGGTTACAACCTCTAGCCAAAAACATTCAGTACTTC. Translated: CASSLDGLQPLAKNIQYF.

The V gene is TRBV6-5, the J gene TRBJ1-4; 8 bases are a match to TRBD1. Germline assignment: CDR1 MNHEY and CDR2 SVGAGI. With 6 bases clipped from V and 8 bases from J, the junction kept 8 bases outside the gene matches. The CDR3 sequence is 14 residues long. This CDR3 is CASRSGQAWEKLFF. CDR3 DNA: TGTGCCAGCAGATCGGGACAGGCCTGGGAAAAACTGTTTTTT.

This clone was seen a single time. J is TRBJ2-5 and V is TRBV11-2; D is undetermined. V was pared by 3 bases and J by 2 bases, with 7 bases between. Germline-derived CDR1 and CDR2 are SGHAT and FQNNGV. CDR3 length: 13 residues. Here the CDR3 DNA reads TGTGCCAGCAGCTTGGGCAGGCAAGAGACCCAGTACTTC. This gives the protein CASSLGRQETQYF.

The V gene is TRBV11-2, the J gene TRBJ2-7; tentative D call: TRBD2 (6 bases). The CDR3 sequence is 14 residues long. CDR1 and CDR2 from the germline V gene are SGHAT and FQNNGV. Trimming took 0 bases from V and 8 from J, leaving 14 bases between them. The CDR3 DNA sequence: TGTGCCAGCAGCTTAGATCGTCGGGAGAATAAGCAGTACTTC. Amino acids: CASSLDRRENKQYF.

The chain links TRBV10-1 to TRBJ2-7, with D possibly matching TRBD1 (6 bases). The CDR3 sequence is 14 residues long. Germline assignment: CDR1 WNHNN and CDR2 SYGVQD (reference sequence). The V gene lost 2 bases and the J gene lost 2 bases, with 10 bases spanning the gap. CDR3 coding DNA: TGCGCCAGCAGTGAGCAGGGGTCGGCCTACGAGCAGTACTTC. Residues: CASSEQGSAYEQYF.

This clone was observed a handful of times. V usage is TRBV2 and J usage is TRBJ2-5; 8 positions match TRBD1. Germline assignment: CDR1 SNHLY and CDR2 FYNNEI. The CDR3 sequence is 13 residues long. After removal of 4 bases from V and 6 bases from J, the junction contained 4 bases not matched to a gene. CDR3 amino acids: CASSATGVQTQYF. CDR3 sequence (DNA): TGTGCCAGCAGTGCGACAGGGGTGCAGACCCAGTACTTC.

The V and J genes are TRBV7-8 and TRBJ1-3, with D perhaps TRBD1 (5 bases). The germline V gene has CDR1 SGHVS and CDR2 FQNEAQ. Deletions cut 8 bases from V and 4 bases from J, with 15 bases between. The CDR3 has 14 amino acids. The CDR3 sequence: CASARRGVGNTIYF. The CDR3, as DNA: TGTGCCAGCGCTAGGCGGGGGGTGGGAAACACCATATATTTT.

This rearrangement joins TRBV7-8 to TRBJ1-1, with D perhaps matching TRBD1 (5 bases). Germline V gene data show CDR1 as SGHVS and CDR2 as FQNEAQ. The CDR3 is made up of 16 amino acids. V was cut by 5 bases and J by 2 bases, with 18 bases left in between. The CDR3 loop reads CASSRLGGLLNTEAFF. DNA of the CDR3: TGTGCCAGCAGCCGTCTCGGGGGATTACTTAACACTGAAGCTTTCTTT.

The chain couples TRBV10-3 to TRBJ1-2; 8 bases align to TRBD1. The V gene end was trimmed by 6 bases and the J gene end by 7 bases; junction bases not matched to a gene: 13. The CDR3 length is 15 residues. Looked up from germline, CDR1 is ENHRY and CDR2 is SYGVKD. CDR3 protein: CAIRATDRGLVGYTF. Here the CDR3 DNA reads TGTGCCATCAGAGCAACTGACAGGGGCTTGGTTGGCTACACCTTC.

The chain recombines TRBV21-1 with TRBJ2-1; no check of the table's D call, TRBD2, against the DNA was made. TRBV21-1 is flagged as a pseudogene. This CDR3 has 18 amino acids. CDR3 in DNA: TGTGCCAGCAGGGTCCCCCAATGGCATGGCGGAGACTACAATGAGCAGTTCTTC. It yields the protein CASRVPQWHGGDYNEQFF.

The rearrangement uses TRBV15 and TRBJ1-2; tentatively, D is TRBD1 (6 bases). Deletions cut 6 bases from V and 6 bases from J, with 14 bases between. The CDR3 extends over 13 amino acids. CDR1 LNHNV and CDR2 YYDKDF come from the germline V gene (reference sequence). Here the CDR3 reads CATSFGSGDGYTF. The CDR3 coding sequence is TGTGCCACCAGTTTTGGATCAGGGGATGGCTACACCTTC.

This clone was seen a single time. V is TRBV11-3 and J is TRBJ2-1; perhaps TRBD2 as D (5 bases). The germline V gene encodes CDR1 SGHNT and CDR2 YENEEA. V shed 4 bases and J shed 0 bases, with 16 bases lying between them. This CDR3 comprises 17 residues. The CDR3 spells CASSSLWASFSYNEQFF. Here the CDR3 DNA reads TGTGCCAGCAGCTCACTATGGGCTAGCTTCTCCTACAATGAGCAGTTCTTC.

This CDR3 is CASSPTGGAYRETQYF. The CDR3 bases are TGTGCCAGCAGCCCAACAGGGGGCGCTTATAGAGAGACCCAGTACTTC. The rearrangement uses TRBV5-5 and TRBJ2-5; 9 bases fit TRBD1. This CDR3 is built from 16 residues. Trimming at V came to 4 bases and at J to 4 bases, leaving 11 bases not matched to a gene. The germline V gene encodes CDR1 SGHKS and CDR2 YYEKEE (reference sequence).

In DNA form, the CDR3 reads TGTGCCAGCAGCGTAGAAGGACTAGCCTCAGATACGCAGTATTTT. Protein: CASSVEGLASDTQYF. J is TRBJ2-3 and V is TRBV9, with 8 bases lining up with TRBD2. CDR1 and CDR2 from the germline V gene are SGDLS and YYNGEE. The CDR3 length is 15 residues. V shed 0 bases, J shed 4 bases, and the junction held 4 bases outside the gene matches. Full variable domain (outside the CDR3, taken from reference TRBV9 and TRBJ2-3): DSGVTQTPKHLITATGQRVTLRCSPRSGDLSVYWYQQSLDQGLQFLIQYYNGEERAKGNILERFSAQQFPDLHSELNLSSLELGDSALYFCASSVEGLASDTQYFGPGTRLTVL.

The rearrangement joins TRBV20-1 to TRBJ2-5; 7 bases align to TRBD2. The CDR3 consists of 14 residues. V lost 3 bases to trimming and J lost 0 bases; unmatched junction nucleotides: 4. Per the germline V gene, CDR1 is DFQATT and CDR2 is SNEGSKA (reference sequence). This CDR3 reads CSASTGLHQETQYF. The CDR3 nucleotides are TGCAGTGCTAGTACGGGACTACACCAAGAGACCCAGTACTTC.

The chain is built from TRBV2 and TRBJ2-7; D may be TRBD2 (7 bases). Per germline, CDR1 SNHLY and CDR2 FYNNEI. This CDR3 contains 17 residues. Deletions cut 6 bases from V and 2 bases from J, with 23 bases between. The DNA for the CDR3 is TGTGCCAGCAGGGGTAGCGGAGGGGGGGGCAGCACCTACGAGCAGTACTTC. This sequence encodes CASRGSGGGGSTYEQYF.

The genes are TRBV6-5 and TRBJ2-7, with TRBD2 matching 9 bases. The CDR3 runs 13 residues. Germline values: CDR1 MNHEY, CDR2 SVGAGI. Germline trimming cut 9 bases from V and 3 bases from J; bases unmatched to any gene: 6. The CDR3 region has the DNA TGTGCCAGTCGGGCGGGAGGGGGCTACGAGCAGTACTTC. It codes for CASRAGGGYEQYF.

This clone came up once. J is TRBJ2-3 and V is TRBV19, with 10 bases aligning to TRBD1. There are 14 residues in the CDR3. Germline assignment: CDR1 LNHDA and CDR2 SQIVND (reference sequence). The V segment lost 6 bases and the J segment 3 bases; nucleotides outside the gene matches: 3. The CDR3 nucleotides are TGTGCCAGTAGCACGGGACAGGGGACAGATACGCAGTATTTT. Its protein product is CASSTGQGTDTQYF.

This chain links TRBV15 with TRBJ2-1; TRBD2 is a possible D gene (6 bases). This CDR3 contains 16 residues. Trimming took off 0 bases at V and 6 bases at J, with 15 bases between the two ends. Germline loops: CDR1 LNHNV, CDR2 YYDKDF (reference sequence). This CDR3 is CATSREGREPVNEQFF. In nucleotides, the CDR3 is TGTGCCACCAGCAGAGAAGGGCGGGAACCAGTCAATGAGCAGTTCTTC.

This clone came up a few times. The chain combines TRBV2 with TRBJ2-5; possible D gene TRBD1, 6 bases. Germline V gene lookup returns CDR1 SNHLY and CDR2 FYNNEI. CDR3 length: 14 residues. V shed 7 bases and J shed 1 base, with 13 bases lying between them. In DNA form, the CDR3 reads TGTGCCAGCAATATACAGGGCCGCCAAGAGACCCAGTACTTC. It translates to CASNIQGRQETQYF.

This chain's CDR3 is CASSSTGSVTTQYF. The CDR3 coding sequence is TGTGCCAGCAGCTCCACAGGGAGTGTTACTACGCAGTATTTT. The rearrangement joins TRBV11-3 to TRBJ2-3; D is possibly TRBD1 (6 bases). The CDR3 length is 14 residues. Deletions cut 4 bases from V and 8 bases from J, with 16 bases between. From germline, CDR1 is SGHNT and CDR2 YENEEA.

There are a few counts of this clone. The V gene is TRBV7-9, the J gene TRBJ2-3; a possible D gene is TRBD2 (5 bases). The CDR3 consists of 13 residues. Between the trimmed V and J ends, which lost 5 bases and 3 bases, there was a span of 9 bases. The germline V gene encodes CDR1 SEHNR and CDR2 FQNEAQ (reference sequence). Here the CDR3 DNA reads TGTGCCAGCAGCCTACTAGTTACAGATACGCAGTATTTT. Protein product: CASSLLVTDTQYF. The full variable domain, its missing parts supplied by reference TRBV7-9 and TRBJ2-3, is DTGVSQNPRHKITKRGQNVTFRCDPISEHNRLYWYRQTLGQGPEFLTYFQNEAQLEKSRLLSDRFSAERPKGSFSTLEIQRTEQGDSAMYLCASSLLVTDTQYFGPGTRLTVL.

By its share, this clone is medium-sized. V usage is TRBV3-1 (or the pseudogene TRBV3-2) and J usage is TRBJ2-2; the D gene is possibly TRBD1 (5 bases). Germline V gene sequence: CDR1 LGHDT, CDR2 YNNKEL (reference sequence). This CDR3 contains 16 residues. Trimming stripped 4 bases from V and 1 base from J, with 13 bases between. The CDR3 loop is CASSRGGRQNTGELFF. The CDR3 nucleotides read TGTGCCAGCAGCCGGGGCGGCAGGCAGAACACCGGGGAGCTGTTTTTT.

The chain employs TRBV6-5 and TRBJ1-2; D gene unclear. The germline V and J ends were trimmed by 0 bases and 8 bases, with 10 bases remaining between them. This CDR3 is 13 amino acids long. The V gene's germline CDR1 is MNHEY and CDR2 SVGAGI. The CDR3 protein is CASSYSMAGGYTF. In DNA form, the CDR3 reads TGTGCCAGCAGTTACTCTATGGCAGGAGGCTACACCTTC.

This clone was detected only a few times. The genes are TRBV24-1 and TRBJ2-1; unclear D gene. Germline lookup yields CDR1 KGHDR and CDR2 SFDVKD. Trimming shortened V by 3 bases and J by 5 bases, and 10 bases separated the two germline ends. CDR3 size: 14 residues. The CDR3 region is CATSDSGTDNEQFF. CDR3 DNA: TGTGCCACCAGTGATAGTGGCACCGACAATGAGCAGTTCTTC.

J is TRBJ1-4 and V is TRBV6-5; 8 bases fit TRBD1. The CDR3 runs 14 residues. From germline, CDR1 is MNHEY and CDR2 SVGAGI. The trim removed 6 bases at V and 7 bases at J, leaving 7 bases unmatched. This chain's CDR3 is CASSAMTGVEKLFF. CDR3 DNA sequence: TGTGCCAGCAGCGCGATGACAGGGGTTGAAAAACTGTTTTTT.

The genes are TRBV11-3 and TRBJ2-5; perhaps TRBD2 as D (6 bases). Germline CDR1 is SGHNT and CDR2 is YENEEA. The CDR3 runs 14 residues. The V and J ends lost 2 bases and 7 bases respectively, with 14 bases between them. CDR3 region: CASSLWDSSGTQYF. The DNA of the CDR3 is TGTGCCAGCAGCTTATGGGACTCGTCCGGGACCCAGTACTTC.

The chain carries TRBV28 and TRBJ2-5; D ambiguous. Between the trimmed V and J ends, which lost 6 bases and 5 bases, there was a span of 10 bases. Germline V lookup: CDR1 MDHEN, CDR2 SYDVKM. This CDR3 is built from 12 residues. The CDR3 is CASSSTSETQYF. DNA for the CDR3: TGTGCCAGCAGCTCAACATCCGAGACCCAGTACTTC.

The J gene is TRBJ1-4, the V gene TRBV2; D unclear. The germline V gene encodes CDR1 SNHLY and CDR2 FYNNEI. The CDR3 totals 13 residues. Trimming removed 2 bases from V and 4 bases from J, with 5 bases in between. CDR3 in amino acids: CASSEQVNEKLFF. Written as DNA, the CDR3 is TGTGCCAGCAGTGAACAGGTTAATGAAAAACTGTTTTTT.

The V and J genes are TRBV10-2 and TRBJ2-1, with 10 bases fitting TRBD2. Germline V gene lookup returns CDR1 WSHSY and CDR2 SAAADI. This CDR3 has 14 residues. The J segment lost 5 bases and the V segment lost 7 bases, leaving 5 bases of the junction unmatched. In DNA form, the CDR3 reads TGCGCCAGCAAATTTGGACTAGCGGACAATGAGCAGTTCTTC. Translating gives CASKFGLADNEQFF.